This T cell receptor (beta chain) was captured in a study of T-cell reconstitution after alpha-beta-depleted transplantation in children. The TCRbeta library incorporated unique molecular identifiers. TCRdb itself ran the PCR reads through MiXCR, one entry per CDR3 protein. This table has roughly 100,000 distinct CDR3 sequences, 7% to 9% appearing once. Trimming cost V 1 base and J 6 bases, with 12 bases left between them. The germline CDR1 and CDR2 sequences are KGHSH and LQKENI. This CDR3 has 14 residues. The sequence came from a human donor who donated a stem cell graft to a child with congenital amegakaryocytic thrombocytopenia. This material consisted of PBMCs from the stem cell graft donor, taken from the stem cell graft. The chain is built from TRBV18 and TRBJ1-2, with TRBD1 as a possible D gene (6 bases). CDR3 sequence (DNA): TGTGCCAGCTCACCACAGGACAGCACAGATGGCTACACCTTC. It yields the protein CASSPQDSTDGYTF.